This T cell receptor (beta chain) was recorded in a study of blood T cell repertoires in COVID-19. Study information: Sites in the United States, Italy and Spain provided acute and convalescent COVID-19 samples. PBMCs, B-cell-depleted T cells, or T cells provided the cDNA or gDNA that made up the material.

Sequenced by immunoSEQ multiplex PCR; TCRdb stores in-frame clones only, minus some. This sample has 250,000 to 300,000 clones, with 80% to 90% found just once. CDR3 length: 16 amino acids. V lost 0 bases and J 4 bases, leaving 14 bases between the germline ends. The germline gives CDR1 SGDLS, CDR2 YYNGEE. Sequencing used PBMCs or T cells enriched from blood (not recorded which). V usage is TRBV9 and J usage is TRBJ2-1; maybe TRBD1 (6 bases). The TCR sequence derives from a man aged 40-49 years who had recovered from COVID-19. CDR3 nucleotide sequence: TGTGCCAGCAGCGTAGAACTTTGGGGGCCTTACAATGAGCAGTTCTTC. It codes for CASSVELWGPYNEQFF.